This record looks at one T cell receptor (beta chain) sequence and its context. At baseline, cycle 4 day 1, and cycle 7 day 1, blood was sampled. This sample is part of a study of OX40 agonist ivuxolimab in advanced cancers. Whole-study context: Partial responses occurred in three patients (one hepatocellular carcinoma, two cutaneous melanoma).

Produced via immunoSEQ multiplex PCR; TCRdb's table is partial and in-frame only. This table has approximately 68,000 clones, about four fifths appearing once. This TCR was sampled from an adult with an advanced solid tumor such as melanoma, head and neck, liver or kidney cancer. The sample consisted of CD4+ or CD8+ T cells sorted from blood, taken in a trial of the OX40 agonist ivuxolimab.

In nucleotides, the CDR3 is TGTGCCAGCAGCTCACCGACAGGGAACACTGAAGCTTTCTTT. Its translation is CASSSPTGNTEAFF. The rearrangement uses TRBV5-4 and TRBJ1-1, with TRBD1 as a possible D gene (6 bases). This CDR3 region has 14 residues. The germline V gene encodes CDR1 SGHNT and CDR2 YYREEE (reference sequence). V shed 3 bases and J shed 1 base, with 10 bases lying between them.